This entry features one TCR beta chain sequence. The antigen it recognizes is unknown. No base quality information exists; no much larger clone differs at one position. This sample stems from a study of OX40 agonist ivuxolimab in advanced cancers. Study-wide context: Ivuxolimab was an agonistic, fully human IgG2 monoclonal antibody directed against OX40 (CD134), a costimulatory receptor. Intravenous ivuxolimab was administered to patients every 2 weeks at six dose levels: 0.01, 0.1, 0.3, 1.5, 3 and 10 mg/kg. Partial responses were achieved by three dose-escalation patients, of whom one had hepatocellular carcinoma and two had cutaneous melanoma. The paper reports the monotherapy dose-escalation portion (N of about 47 patients) of the phase I ivuxolimab trial. Among the 52 dose-escalation patients, around 20 had hepatocellular carcinoma, some 15 melanoma, 9 renal cell carcinoma and 9 head and neck cancer. Prior anti-PD-1, anti-PD-L1 or anti-CTLA-4 therapy was permitted, and checkpoint inhibitors had been received by 40% to 50% of dose-escalation patients. In the dose-escalation cohort, around four fifths of patients were male, and the mean age was roughly 60 years with a range of roughly 20 to 80. Peripheral TCRbeta sequencing aimed to test whether ivuxolimab altered TCR sequence diversity and caused clonal T-cell expansion. The research as a whole found: Clonal expansion of both CD4+ and CD8+ blood T cells was observed from baseline to week 6 at doses 0.1 to 3.0 mg/kg. On average, CD8+ T cells showed more expanded clones than CD4+ T cells after ivuxolimab. In partial responders in the 0.1-3.0 mg/kg groups, normalized peripheral clonal expansion was found to be among the lowest, especially among CD8+ T cells. Low levels of normalized T-cell clonal expansion were also seen in some patients who did not respond. Which antigens the clonally expanded peripheral T cells were specific for was not determined.

Genomic DNA was isolated from the sorted cells so that the TCRbeta CDR3 region could be sequenced. The immunoSEQ Assay was used to sequence the TCRbeta CDR3 regions. Held by TCRdb, this immuneACCESS table contains in-frame sequences only and omits some clones. Under half of the omission traces to an unresolved V gene where checked; the cause of the rest is unknown. The sample table holds about 53,000 clones, of which 84% were seen once. Around 4.6% of the sample is held by the ten biggest clonotypes. The trial excluded patients who had a history of autoimmune disease or who were on systemic immunosuppression. Peripheral blood for TCR sequencing was collected from all dose cohorts at baseline, on cycle 4 day 1, and on cycle 7 day 1. The samples were drawn from a first-in-human, open-label, multicenter phase I dose-escalation trial of ivuxolimab. The trial enrolled adults with locally advanced or metastatic head and neck squamous cell, hepatocellular, melanoma or renal cell carcinoma. CD4+ and CD8+ T cells were sorted separately from peripheral blood before TCR sequencing.

CDR1 and CDR2, per the germline V gene (reference sequence), are PRHDT and FYEKMQ. Between the V and J ends, shortened by 3 bases and 9 bases respectively, the junction contains 6 bases. Reading from cysteine to phenylalanine, the CDR3 counts 11 amino acids. The DNA shown is the 33-base CDR3, in frame from base 1. This sequence uses TRBV13 and TRBJ2-1; no D gene call is confident. The origin of this receptor is an adult with an advanced solid tumor such as melanoma, head and neck, liver or kidney cancer. Sequencing was performed on CD4+ or CD8+ T cells sorted from blood, taken in a trial of the OX40 agonist ivuxolimab. The CDR3 amino acid sequence is: CASSFIGEQFF. The bases are TGTGCCAGCAGCTTTATAGGTGAGCAGTTCTTC.